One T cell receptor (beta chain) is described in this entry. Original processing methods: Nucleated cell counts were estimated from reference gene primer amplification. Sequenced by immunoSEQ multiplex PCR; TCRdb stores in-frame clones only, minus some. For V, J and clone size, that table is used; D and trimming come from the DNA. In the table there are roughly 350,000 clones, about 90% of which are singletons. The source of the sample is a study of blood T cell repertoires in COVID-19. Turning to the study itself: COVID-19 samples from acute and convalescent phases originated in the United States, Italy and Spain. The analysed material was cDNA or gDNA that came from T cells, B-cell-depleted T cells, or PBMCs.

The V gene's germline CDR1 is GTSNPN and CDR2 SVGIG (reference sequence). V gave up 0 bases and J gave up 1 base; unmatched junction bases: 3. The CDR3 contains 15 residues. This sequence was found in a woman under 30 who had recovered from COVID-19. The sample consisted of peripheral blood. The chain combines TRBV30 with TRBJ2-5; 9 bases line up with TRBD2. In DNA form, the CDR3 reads TGTGCCTGGAGTGTCGGACTAGCGACCCAAGAGACCCAGTACTTC. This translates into CAWSVGLATQETQYF.